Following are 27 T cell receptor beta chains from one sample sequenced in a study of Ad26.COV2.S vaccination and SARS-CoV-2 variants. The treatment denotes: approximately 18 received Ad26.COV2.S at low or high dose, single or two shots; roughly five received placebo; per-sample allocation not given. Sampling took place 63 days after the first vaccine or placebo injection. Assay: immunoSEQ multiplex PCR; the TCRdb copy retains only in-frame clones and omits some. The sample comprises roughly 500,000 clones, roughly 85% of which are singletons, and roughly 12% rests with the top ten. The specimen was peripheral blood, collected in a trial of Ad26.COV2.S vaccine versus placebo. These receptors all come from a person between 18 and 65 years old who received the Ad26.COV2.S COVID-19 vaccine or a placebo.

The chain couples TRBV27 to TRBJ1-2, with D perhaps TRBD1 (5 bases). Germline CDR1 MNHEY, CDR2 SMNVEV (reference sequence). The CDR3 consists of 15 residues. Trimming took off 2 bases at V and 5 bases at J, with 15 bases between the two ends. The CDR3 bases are TGTGCCAGCAGTTTACTCCCAGGCCGGGGGTATGGCTACACCTTC. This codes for CASSLLPGRGYGYTF.

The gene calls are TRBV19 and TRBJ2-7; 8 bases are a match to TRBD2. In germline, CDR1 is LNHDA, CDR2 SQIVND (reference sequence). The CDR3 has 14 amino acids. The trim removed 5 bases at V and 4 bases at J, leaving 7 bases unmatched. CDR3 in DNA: TGTGCCAGTAGTGTTAGCGGGAATGGGTACGAGCAGTACTTC. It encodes CASSVSGNGYEQYF.

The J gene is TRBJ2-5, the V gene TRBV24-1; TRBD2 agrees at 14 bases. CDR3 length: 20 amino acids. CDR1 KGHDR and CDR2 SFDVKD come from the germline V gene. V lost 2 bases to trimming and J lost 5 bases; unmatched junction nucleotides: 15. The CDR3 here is CATSDSSTPGLAGEWETQYF. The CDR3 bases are TGTGCCACCAGTGATTCATCCACTCCGGGACTAGCGGGAGAATGGGAGACCCAGTACTTC.

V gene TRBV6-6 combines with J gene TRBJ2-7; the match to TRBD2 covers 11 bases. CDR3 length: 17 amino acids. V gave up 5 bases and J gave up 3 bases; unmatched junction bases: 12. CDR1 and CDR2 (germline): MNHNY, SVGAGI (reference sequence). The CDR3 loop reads CASSPGTSGSQVYEQYF. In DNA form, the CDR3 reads TGTGCCAGCAGTCCGGGTACTAGCGGGAGTCAAGTCTACGAGCAGTACTTC.

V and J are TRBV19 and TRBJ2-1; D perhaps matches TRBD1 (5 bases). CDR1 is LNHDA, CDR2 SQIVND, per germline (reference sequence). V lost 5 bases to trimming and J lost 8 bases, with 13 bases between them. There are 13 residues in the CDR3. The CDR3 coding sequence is TGTGCCAGTAGTGGGCAGGGTATCCATGAGCAGTTCTTC. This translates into CASSGQGIHEQFF.

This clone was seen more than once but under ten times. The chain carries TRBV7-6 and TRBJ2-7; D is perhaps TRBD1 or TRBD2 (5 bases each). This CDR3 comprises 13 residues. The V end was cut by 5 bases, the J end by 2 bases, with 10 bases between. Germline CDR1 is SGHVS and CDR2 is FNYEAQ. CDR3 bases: TGTGCCAGCAGCAGGGGAGATACCTACGAGCAGTACTTC. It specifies CASSRGDTYEQYF.

CDR3 in DNA: TGTGCCACCCAAGCGGGAGGGGGAGATACGCAGTATTTT. It encodes CATQAGGGDTQYF. The rearrangement joins TRBV19 to TRBJ2-3, with 10 bases lining up with TRBD2. Germline loops: CDR1 LNHDA, CDR2 SQIVND (reference sequence). The length of the CDR3 is 13 residues. V was clipped by 10 bases and J by 5 bases; unmatched bases: 6.

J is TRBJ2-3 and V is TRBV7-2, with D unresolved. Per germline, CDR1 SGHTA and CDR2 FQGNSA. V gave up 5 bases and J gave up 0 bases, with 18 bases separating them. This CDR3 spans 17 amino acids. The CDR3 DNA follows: TGTGCCAGCAGCCTAGGTCAGGTGCTTGCTAGCACAGATACGCAGTATTTT. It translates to CASSLGQVLASTDTQYF.

As DNA, the CDR3 is TGTGCCTGGACTGCCCTGCTAGCGGGAGCTGGGGTTGAGCAGTTCTTC. It translates to CAWTALLAGAGVEQFF. V gene TRBV30 combines with J gene TRBJ2-1, with 10 bases fitting TRBD2. Germline values: CDR1 GTSNPN, CDR2 SVGIG (reference sequence). CDR3 length: 16 amino acids. The J segment lost 9 bases and the V segment lost 4 bases, leaving 15 bases of the junction unmatched.

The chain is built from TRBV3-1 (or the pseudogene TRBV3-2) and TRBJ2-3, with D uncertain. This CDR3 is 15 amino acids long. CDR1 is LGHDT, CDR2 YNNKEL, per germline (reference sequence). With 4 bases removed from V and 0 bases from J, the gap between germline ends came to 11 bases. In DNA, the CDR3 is TGTGCCAGCAGCCCGACTGGGTTTAGCACAGATACGCAGTATTTT. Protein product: CASSPTGFSTDTQYF.

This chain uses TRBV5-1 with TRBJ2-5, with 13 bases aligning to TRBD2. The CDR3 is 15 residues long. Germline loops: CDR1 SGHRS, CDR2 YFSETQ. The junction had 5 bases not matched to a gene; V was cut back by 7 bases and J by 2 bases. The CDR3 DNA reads TGCGCCAGCGGACAACTAGCGGGAGGGCAAGAGACCCAGTACTTC. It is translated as CASGQLAGGQETQYF. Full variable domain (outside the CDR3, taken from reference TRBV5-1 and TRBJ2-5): KAGVTQTPRYLIKTRGQQVTLSCSPISGHRSVSWYQQTPGQGLQFLFEYFSETQRNKGNFPGRFSGRQFSNSRSEMNVSTLELGDSALYLCASGQLAGGQETQYFGPGTRLLVL.

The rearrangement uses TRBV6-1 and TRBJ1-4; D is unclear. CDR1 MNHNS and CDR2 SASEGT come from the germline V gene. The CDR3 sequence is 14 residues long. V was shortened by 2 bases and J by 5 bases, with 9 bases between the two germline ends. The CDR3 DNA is TGTGCCAGCAGTGAATTTAGAAACAATGAAAAACTGTTTTTT. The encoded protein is CASSEFRNNEKLFF.

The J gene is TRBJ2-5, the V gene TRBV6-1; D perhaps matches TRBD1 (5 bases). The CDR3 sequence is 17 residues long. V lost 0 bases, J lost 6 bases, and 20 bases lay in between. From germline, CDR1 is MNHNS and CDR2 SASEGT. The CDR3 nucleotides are TGTGCCAGCAGTGAAGCGATCGGCCAGGGTCGCGGAAAGACCCAGTACTTC. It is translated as CASSEAIGQGRGKTQYF.

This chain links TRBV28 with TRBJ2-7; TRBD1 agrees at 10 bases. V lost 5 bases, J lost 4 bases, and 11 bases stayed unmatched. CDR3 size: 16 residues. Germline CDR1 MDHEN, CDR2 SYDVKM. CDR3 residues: CASSGTGTGDVYEQYF. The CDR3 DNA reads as TGTGCCAGCAGTGGGACCGGGACAGGGGACGTTTACGAGCAGTACTTC.

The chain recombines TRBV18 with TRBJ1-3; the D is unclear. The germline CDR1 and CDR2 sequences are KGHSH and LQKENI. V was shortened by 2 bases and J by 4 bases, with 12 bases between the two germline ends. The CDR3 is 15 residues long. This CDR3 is CASSPSGGGGNTIYF. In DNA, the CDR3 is TGTGCCAGCTCACCAAGCGGCGGCGGAGGAAACACCATATATTTT.

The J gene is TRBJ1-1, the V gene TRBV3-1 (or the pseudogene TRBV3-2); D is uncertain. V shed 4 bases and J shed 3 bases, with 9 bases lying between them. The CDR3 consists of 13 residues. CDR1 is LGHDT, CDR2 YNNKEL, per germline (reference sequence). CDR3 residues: CASSLTRDTEAFF. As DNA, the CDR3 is TGTGCCAGCAGCCTAACTAGGGACACTGAAGCTTTCTTT.

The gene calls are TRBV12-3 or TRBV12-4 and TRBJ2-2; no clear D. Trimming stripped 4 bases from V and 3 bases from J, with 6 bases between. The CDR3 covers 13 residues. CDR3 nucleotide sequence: TGTGCCAGCAGTTCGGGTTACACCGGGGAGCTGTTTTTT. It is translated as CASSSGYTGELFF.

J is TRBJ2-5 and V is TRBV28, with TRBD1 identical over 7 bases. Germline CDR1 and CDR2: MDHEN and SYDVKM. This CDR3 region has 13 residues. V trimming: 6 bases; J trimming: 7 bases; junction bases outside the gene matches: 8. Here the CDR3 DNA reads TGTGCCAGCAGGCTGCAGGGGGTCGGGACCCAGTACTTC. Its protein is CASRLQGVGTQYF.

The CDR3 sequence is CASSLDAPAEGYTF. CDR3 nucleotide sequence: TGTGCCAGCAGCTTAGACGCTCCCGCCGAGGGCTACACCTTC. The gene calls are TRBV7-9 and TRBJ1-2; D is undetermined. This CDR3 contains 14 residues. Looked up from germline, CDR1 is SEHNR and CDR2 is FQNEAQ (reference sequence). V lost 1 base and J 8 bases, leaving 14 bases between the germline ends.

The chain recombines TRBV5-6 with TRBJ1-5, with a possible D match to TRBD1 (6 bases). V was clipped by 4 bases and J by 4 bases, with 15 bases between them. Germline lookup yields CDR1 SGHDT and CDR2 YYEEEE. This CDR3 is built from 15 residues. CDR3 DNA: TGTGCCAGCAGCCTACGGACAGTTAGAAATCAGCCCCAGCATTTT. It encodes CASSLRTVRNQPQHF.

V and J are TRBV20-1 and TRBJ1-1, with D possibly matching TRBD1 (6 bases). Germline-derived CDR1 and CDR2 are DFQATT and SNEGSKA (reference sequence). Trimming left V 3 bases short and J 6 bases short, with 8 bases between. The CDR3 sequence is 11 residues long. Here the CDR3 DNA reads TGCAGTGCTAGTAAGGGGGCTGAAGCTTTCTTT. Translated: CSASKGAEAFF.

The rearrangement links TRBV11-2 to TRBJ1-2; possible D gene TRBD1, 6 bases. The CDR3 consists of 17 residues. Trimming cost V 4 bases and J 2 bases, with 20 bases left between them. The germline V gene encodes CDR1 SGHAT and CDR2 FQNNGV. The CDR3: CASSSSGGGVFNYGYTF. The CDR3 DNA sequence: TGTGCCAGCAGCTCAAGCGGGGGGGGCGTTTTCAACTATGGCTACACCTTC.

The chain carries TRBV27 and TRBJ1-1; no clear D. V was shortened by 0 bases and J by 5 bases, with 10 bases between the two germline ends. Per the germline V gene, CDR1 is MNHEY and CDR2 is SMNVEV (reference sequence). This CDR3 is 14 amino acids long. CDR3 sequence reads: CASSLSFGGTEAFF. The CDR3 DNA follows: TGTGCCAGCAGTTTATCTTTTGGTGGTACTGAAGCTTTCTTT.

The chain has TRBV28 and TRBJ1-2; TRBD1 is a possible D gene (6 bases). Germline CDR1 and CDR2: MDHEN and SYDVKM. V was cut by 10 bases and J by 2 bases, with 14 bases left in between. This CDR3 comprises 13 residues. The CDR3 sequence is CAIGDRPNYGYTF. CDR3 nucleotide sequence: TGTGCCATCGGAGACAGGCCCAACTATGGCTACACCTTC.

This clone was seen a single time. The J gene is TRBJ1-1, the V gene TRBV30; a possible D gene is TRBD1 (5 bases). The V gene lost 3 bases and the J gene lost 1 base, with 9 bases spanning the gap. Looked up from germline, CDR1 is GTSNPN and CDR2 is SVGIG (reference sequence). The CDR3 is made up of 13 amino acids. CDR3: CAWRKDTNTEAFF. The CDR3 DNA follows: TGTGCCTGGAGGAAGGACACGAACACTGAAGCTTTCTTT.

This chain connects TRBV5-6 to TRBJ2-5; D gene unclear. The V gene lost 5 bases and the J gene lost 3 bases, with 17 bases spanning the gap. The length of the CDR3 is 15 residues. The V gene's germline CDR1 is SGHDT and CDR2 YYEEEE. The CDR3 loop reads CASRSIGLMEETQYF. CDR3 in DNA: TGTGCCAGCAGGTCGATAGGCCTCATGGAAGAGACCCAGTACTTC.

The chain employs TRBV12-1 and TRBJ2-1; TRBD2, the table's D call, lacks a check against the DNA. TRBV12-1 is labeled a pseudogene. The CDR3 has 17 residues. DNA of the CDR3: TGTGCCAGCAGCTCCCCTTTCGGAGCCTACAAAAACAATGAGCAGTTCTTC. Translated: CASSSPFGAYKNNEQFF.